This T cell receptor beta chain stems from a study of Tregs in tolerant kidney transplant recipients. Study-level results: Findings come from small patient numbers and require larger validation. No direct test of biological reproducibility was done here.

Note on this clone: Its antigen is not known. Other nucleotide sequences from this sample produce the same CDR3.

Thawed PBMCs were FACS-sorted into unstimulated CD4+CD25+CD127- regulatory T cells, CD4+CD25- non-regulatory cells, CD4 and CD8 cells. V dropped 8 bases and J dropped 4; count of bases not matched to a gene: 5. In germline, CDR1 is MNHEY, CDR2 SVGAGI. This CDR3 has 12 amino acids. Repertoires were generated with immunoSEQ multiplex PCR, while TCRdb's copy carries only in-frame clones and drops some. Altogether 110,000 or so clones are present, roughly nine tenths being singletons, with the ten largest covering around 0.6%. The rearrangement links TRBV6-5 to TRBJ2-7; TRBD2 aligns across 7 bases. The sample consisted of CD4+ T cells from blood. This clonotype was sampled from a human donor in good health. The CDR3 DNA sequence: TGTGCCAGCGGAGGGAGGGCGTACGAGCAGTACTTC. This codes for CASGGRAYEQYF.